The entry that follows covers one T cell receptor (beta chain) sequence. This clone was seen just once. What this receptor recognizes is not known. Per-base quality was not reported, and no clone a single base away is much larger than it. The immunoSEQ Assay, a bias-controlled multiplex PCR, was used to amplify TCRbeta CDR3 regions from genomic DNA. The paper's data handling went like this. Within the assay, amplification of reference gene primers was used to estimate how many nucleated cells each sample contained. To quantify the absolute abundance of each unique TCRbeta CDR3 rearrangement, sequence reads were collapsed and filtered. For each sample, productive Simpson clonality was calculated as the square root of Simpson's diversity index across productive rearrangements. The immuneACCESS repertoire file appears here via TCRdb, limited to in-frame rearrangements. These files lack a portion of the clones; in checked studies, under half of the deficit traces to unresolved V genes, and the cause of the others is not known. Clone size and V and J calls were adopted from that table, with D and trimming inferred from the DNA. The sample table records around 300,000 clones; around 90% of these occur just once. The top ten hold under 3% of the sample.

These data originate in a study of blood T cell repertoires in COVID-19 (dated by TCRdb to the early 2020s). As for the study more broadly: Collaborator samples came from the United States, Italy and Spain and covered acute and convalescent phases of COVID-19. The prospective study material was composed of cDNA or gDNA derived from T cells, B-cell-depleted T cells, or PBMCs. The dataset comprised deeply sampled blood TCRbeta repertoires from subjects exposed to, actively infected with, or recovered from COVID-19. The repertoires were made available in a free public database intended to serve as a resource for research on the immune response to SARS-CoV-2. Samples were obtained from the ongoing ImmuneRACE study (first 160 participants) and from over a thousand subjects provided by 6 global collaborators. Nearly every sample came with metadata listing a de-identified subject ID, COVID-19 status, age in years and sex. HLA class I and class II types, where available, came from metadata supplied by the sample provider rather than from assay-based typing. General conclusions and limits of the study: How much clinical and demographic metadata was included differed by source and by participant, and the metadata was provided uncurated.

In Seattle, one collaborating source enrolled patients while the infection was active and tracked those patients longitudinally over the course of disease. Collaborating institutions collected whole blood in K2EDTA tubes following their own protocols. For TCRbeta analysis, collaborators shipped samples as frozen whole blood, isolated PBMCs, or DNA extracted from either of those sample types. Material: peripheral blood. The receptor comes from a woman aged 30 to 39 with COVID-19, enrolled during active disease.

DNA sequence: TGTGCCAGCTCACCAGAATCGAGACAGGGAGGTGAAAAACTGTTTTTT. This yields the protein CASSPESRQGGEKLFF. Recombination connected TRBV18 to TRBJ1-4, and 7 junctional nucleotides match TRBD1. Trimming leaves V shorter by 2 bases and J shorter by 7 bases, with the junction holding 10 bases beyond the gene matches. CDR1 and CDR2 were assigned from the germline V gene as KGHSH and LQKENI. CDR3 length: 16 amino acids, cysteine to phenylalanine. The only DNA kept is the CDR3, 48 bases in frame from the first base.